These 11 T cell receptor beta chains were sequenced from one sample in a study of OX40 agonist ivuxolimab in advanced cancers. The repertoire was sequenced with immunoSEQ multiplex PCR; TCRdb's copy has only in-frame clones and lacks some. The data show about 72,000 clones, 80% to 85% seen once. The starting material was CD4+ or CD8+ T cells sorted from blood, obtained in a trial of the OX40 agonist ivuxolimab. The receptor set was obtained from an adult with an advanced solid tumor such as melanoma, head and neck, liver or kidney cancer.

The V and J genes are TRBV6-6 and TRBJ2-1; 10 positions agree with TRBD1. V gave up 5 bases and J gave up 9 bases; unmatched junction bases: 7. CDR1 is MNHNY and CDR2 is SVGAGI in the germline V gene (reference sequence). CDR3 length: 14 residues. Here the CDR3 reads CASSARQGASEQFF. Here the CDR3 DNA reads TGTGCCAGCAGTGCGCGACAGGGGGCAAGTGAGCAGTTCTTC.

This clone turned up a few times. The J gene is TRBJ1-1, the V gene TRBV29-1; 8 nucleotides line up with TRBD1. The CDR3 length is 12 residues. V trimming: 7 bases; J trimming: 1 base; junction bases outside the gene matches: 2. The germline V gene has CDR1 SQVTM and CDR2 ANQGSEA. The CDR3 nucleotides are TGCAGCGCTCAGGGGGCGAACACTGAAGCTTTCTTT. It specifies CSAQGANTEAFF.

This rearrangement joins TRBV21-1 to TRBJ2-3. TRBV21-1 corresponds to a pseudogene. The CDR3 covers 13 residues. The CDR3 coding sequence is TGTGCCAGCAGCAAAGTCCCCACAGATACGCAGTATTTT. Its translation: CASSKVPTDTQYF.

The V call is TRBV15, the J call TRBJ2-4, with a possible D match to TRBD2 (5 bases). V was cut by 5 bases and J by 5 bases, with 16 bases left in between. There are 15 residues in the CDR3. Germline assignment: CDR1 LNHNV and CDR2 YYDKDF (reference sequence). The DNA of the CDR3 is TGTGCCACCAGCGTGGAGGATCGGGCGGAAAACATTCAGTACTTC. It specifies CATSVEDRAENIQYF.

V is TRBV19 and J is TRBJ2-3; no clear D gene. Germline values: CDR1 LNHDA, CDR2 SQIVND (reference sequence). This CDR3 has 13 amino acids. With 2 bases removed from V and 2 bases from J, the gap between germline ends came to 5 bases. As DNA, the CDR3 is TGTGCCAGTAGTATATCCCCCACAGATACGCAGTATTTT. Translation: CASSISPTDTQYF.

V usage is TRBV5-1 and J usage is TRBJ1-4; D is ambiguous. The germline CDR1 and CDR2 sequences are SGHRS and YFSETQ. This CDR3 comprises 12 residues. Trimming pared 1 base from V and 7 bases from J, leaving 5 bases between. This chain's CDR3 is CASSLTGEKLFF. CDR3 bases: TGCGCCAGCAGCTTGACGGGTGAAAAACTGTTTTTT.

In this sample, this clone turned up once. This chain joins TRBV5-1 and TRBJ2-5; 10 bases are shared with TRBD2. From germline, CDR1 is SGHRS and CDR2 YFSETQ. There are 16 residues in the CDR3. The trim removed 1 base at V and 5 bases at J, leaving 8 bases unmatched. CDR3 coding DNA: TGCGCCAGCAGCTTGCAGAGGCTAGCGGGAGACGAGACCCAGTACTTC. This codes for CASSLQRLAGDETQYF.

Only one count was recorded for this clone. This chain joins TRBV4-1 and TRBJ2-7; 14 bases align to TRBD2. The CDR3 runs to 18 residues. V was pared by 1 base and J by 3 bases, with 8 bases of the junction left unmatched. The V gene's germline CDR1 is MGHRA and CDR2 YSYEKL. The CDR3 DNA follows: TGCGCCAGCAGCCAAGCCGGGACTAGCGGGGGAGTTCGCTACGAGCAGTACTTC. Translation: CASSQAGTSGGVRYEQYF.

This clone was seen a handful of times. Other nucleotide sequences in the sample specify the same CDR3. J is TRBJ2-7 and V is TRBV5-4, with 7 positions matching TRBD2. Germline V gene lookup returns CDR1 SGHNT and CDR2 YYREEE (reference sequence). With V trimmed by 0 bases and J by 2 bases, 2 bases remained unmatched. This CDR3 region has 14 residues. The CDR3 DNA reads TGTGCCAGCAGCTTGGGGGGAGGGCCCTACGAGCAGTACTTC. Residues: CASSLGGGPYEQYF.

V usage is TRBV7-2 and J usage is TRBJ2-1; D may be TRBD2 (6 bases). The length of the CDR3 is 14 residues. The germline V gene encodes CDR1 SGHTA and CDR2 FQGNSA. Trimming left V 8 bases short and J 4 bases short, with 15 bases between. The CDR3 coding sequence is TGTGCCAGCTCTCGGGGTAGCGGATACAATGAGCAGTTCTTC. It encodes CASSRGSGYNEQFF. Together with reference TRBV7-2 and TRBJ2-1, the CDR3 gives the full variable domain: GAGVSQSPSNKVTEKGKDVELRCDPISGHTALYWYRQSLGQGLEFLIYFQGNSAPDKSGLPSDRFSAERTGGSVSTLTIQRTQQEDSAVYLCASSRGSGYNEQFFGPGTRLTVL.

Worth noting for this clone: In the same sample, other DNA sequences code for this CDR3. The CDR3 protein is CASSLQGSYGYTF. DNA for the CDR3: TGTGCCAGCAGTCTCCAGGGTAGCTATGGCTACACCTTC. This chain connects TRBV28 to TRBJ1-2; TRBD1 might be the D (5 bases). Germline lookup yields CDR1 MDHEN and CDR2 SYDVKM. Trimming left V 5 bases short and J 4 bases short, with 11 bases between. CDR3 length: 13 amino acids.